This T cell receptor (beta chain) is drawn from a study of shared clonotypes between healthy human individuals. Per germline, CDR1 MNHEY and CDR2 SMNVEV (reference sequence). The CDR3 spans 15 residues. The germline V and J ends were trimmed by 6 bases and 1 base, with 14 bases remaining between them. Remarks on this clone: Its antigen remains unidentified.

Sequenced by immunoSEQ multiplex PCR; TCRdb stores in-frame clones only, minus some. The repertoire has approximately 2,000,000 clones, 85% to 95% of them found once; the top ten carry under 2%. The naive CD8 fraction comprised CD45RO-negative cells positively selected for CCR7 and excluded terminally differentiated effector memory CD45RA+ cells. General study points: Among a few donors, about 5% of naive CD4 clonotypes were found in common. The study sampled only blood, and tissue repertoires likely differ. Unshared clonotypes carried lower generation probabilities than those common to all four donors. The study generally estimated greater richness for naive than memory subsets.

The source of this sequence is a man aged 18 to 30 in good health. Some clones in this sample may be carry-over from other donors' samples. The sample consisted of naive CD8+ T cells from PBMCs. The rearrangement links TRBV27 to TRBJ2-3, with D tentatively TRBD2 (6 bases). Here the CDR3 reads CASRTGGEGTDTQYF. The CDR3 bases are TGTGCCAGCAGAACCGGAGGGGAGGGCACAGATACGCAGTATTTT.